One and the same sample provided the 20 T cell receptor beta chains below, sequenced in a study of blood T cells in healthy people across ages. PCR was performed a second time for about 6 to 12 cycles using a sample-barcoded 5' primer and a J-beta primer mix. MiXCR, run by TCRdb on the 5' RACE reads, gives a single entry per CDR3 protein. The table records around 500,000 distinct CDR3 sequences, 25% to 35% of them present only once. A further study also used this sample, focusing on T cells of mothers and their children.

Source material: blood. These receptors all stem from a boy between 2 and 15 years old in good health.

The genes are TRBV7-9 and TRBJ2-3, with 7 bases fitting TRBD2. Germline CDR1 reads SEHNR; CDR2 reads FQNEAQ (reference sequence). Germline trimming cut 6 bases from V and 1 base from J; bases unmatched to any gene: 7. The CDR3 has 15 residues. The CDR3 DNA reads TGTGCCAGCAGGAGGAATGCGGGGGGCACAGATACGCAGTATTTT. The encoded protein is CASRRNAGGTDTQYF.

The chain combines TRBV27 with TRBJ2-3; D perhaps matches TRBD2 (6 bases). Germline lookup yields CDR1 MNHEY and CDR2 SMNVEV (reference sequence). Trimming stripped 4 bases from V and 2 bases from J, with 13 bases between. The CDR3 runs 15 residues. CDR3 sequence: CASSSRLDSTDTQYF. CDR3 nucleotide sequence: TGTGCCAGCAGTTCTCGACTAGACTCCACAGATACGCAGTATTTT.

This clonotype was observed a single time. The rearrangement joins TRBV6-5 to TRBJ1-1, with 9 bases fitting TRBD1. V lost 6 bases, J lost 8 bases, and 10 bases stayed unmatched. There are 14 residues in the CDR3. Germline CDR1 reads MNHEY; CDR2 reads SVGAGI. Here the CDR3 reads CASRAWTGEAEAFF. CDR3 bases: TGTGCCAGCAGGGCTTGGACAGGGGAAGCGGAAGCTTTCTTT.

This clonotype has a handful of counts. This chain uses TRBV9 with TRBJ1-2; D is unresolved. The CDR3 has 15 amino acids. From germline, CDR1 is SGDLS and CDR2 YYNGEE. The V end lost 0 bases, the J end lost 3 bases, and 12 bases lay between the germline ends. CDR3 amino acids: CASSVGWGGDYGYTF. CDR3 nucleotide sequence: TGTGCCAGCAGCGTAGGCTGGGGAGGAGACTATGGCTACACCTTC.

This clonotype was detected once. Relative to the germline gene, one junction end is altered; a read error may explain this. This chain links TRBV5-6 with TRBJ1-5; weak D call: TRBD1 (5 bases). The CDR3 sequence is 18 residues long. Germline V gene data show CDR1 as SGHDT and CDR2 as YYEEEE. CDR3 bases: TGCGCCAGCAGCTTGATGGGGCGGACACGGTATAGCAATCAGCCCCAGCATTTT. Protein sequence: CASSLMGRTRYSNQPQHF.

In nucleotides, the CDR3 is TGTGCCATAGGGACAGATAAAGAGACCCAGTACTTC. It translates to CAIGTDKETQYF. This sequence joins TRBV10-3 and TRBJ2-5, with 7 bases aligning to TRBD1. CDR1 ENHRY and CDR2 SYGVKD come from the germline V gene. The ends lost 9 bases at V and 3 bases at J; junction bases unmatched: 4. This CDR3 has 12 residues.

The chain carries TRBV25-1 and TRBJ1-4; no reliable D call. The germline V gene encodes CDR1 MGHDK and CDR2 SYGVNS. The CDR3 sequence is 14 residues long. The ends were cut back, 2 bases at V and 6 bases at J, with 10 bases in the middle. The CDR3 reads CASSEEGSDEKLFF. CDR3 DNA sequence: TGTGCCAGCAGTGAAGAGGGCAGCGATGAAAAACTGTTTTTT.

This chain uses TRBV20-1 with TRBJ2-7; D may match TRBD1 or TRBD2 (6 bases each). This CDR3 comprises 15 residues. Per the germline V gene, CDR1 is DFQATT and CDR2 is SNEGSKA (reference sequence). The ends were cut back, 3 bases at V and 2 bases at J, with 17 bases in the middle. The CDR3 region has the DNA TGCAGTGCTAGCGGGGGCGGGGTAGGGACCTACGAGCAGTACTTC. The encoded protein is CSASGGGVGTYEQYF.

This clonotype appeared once. The chain uses TRBV5-1 and TRBJ2-5, with 7 bases fitting TRBD1. Germline V CDR1 and CDR2: SGHRS, YFSETQ. The CDR3 totals 15 residues. The junction had 2 bases not matched to a gene; V was cut back by 0 bases and J by 0 bases. The CDR3 DNA follows: TGCGCCAGCAGCTTGGATGGACAGGACCAAGAGACCCAGTACTTC. It is translated as CASSLDGQDQETQYF.

The chain is built from TRBV13 and TRBJ2-1, with 7 bases identical to TRBD1. Per germline, CDR1 PRHDT and CDR2 FYEKMQ (reference sequence). V was clipped by 3 bases and J by 4 bases; unmatched bases: 6. The CDR3 spans 15 residues. CDR3 region: CASSFGDSPYNEQFF. DNA for the CDR3: TGTGCCAGCAGCTTTGGGGACAGTCCGTACAATGAGCAGTTCTTC.

CDR3: CSVSSAGDETQYF. The CDR3 DNA reads TGCAGTGTAAGCAGTGCGGGGGATGAGACCCAGTACTTC. The chain employs TRBV20-1 and TRBJ2-5, with 7 positions matching TRBD2. This CDR3 has 13 residues. J gave up 5 bases and V 7 bases, and 10 bases lay outside the gene matches. Germline V CDR1 and CDR2: DFQATT, SNEGSKA (reference sequence).

The sample holds a few counts of this clonotype. V is TRBV12-3 or TRBV12-4 and J is TRBJ2-5; D perhaps matches TRBD2 (5 bases). V dropped 5 bases and J dropped 2 bases, with 12 bases sitting between them. This CDR3 region has 14 residues. CDR3 sequence reads: CASSALAQQETQYF. CDR3 nucleotide sequence: TGTGCCAGCAGTGCATTAGCGCAACAAGAGACCCAGTACTTC.

The sample holds a few counts of this clonotype. The chain carries TRBV12-5 and TRBJ2-1; the match to TRBD2 covers 11 bases. The CDR3 is 14 amino acids. J gave up 9 bases and V 7 bases, and 8 bases lay outside the gene matches. Looked up from germline, CDR1 is LGHNT and CDR2 is FRNRAP. CDR3 in amino acids: CASELSGRAGEQFF. In DNA, the CDR3 is TGTGCTAGTGAACTTAGCGGGAGGGCCGGTGAGCAGTTCTTC.

This clonotype has just one count. The chain carries TRBV7-9 and TRBJ1-1; no reliable D call. V was clipped by 2 bases and J by 6 bases, with 10 bases between them. Germline-derived CDR1 and CDR2 are SEHNR and FQNEAQ (reference sequence). The CDR3 is made up of 13 amino acids. The CDR3 region has the DNA TGTGCCAGCAGCTTACTAAGGGATCCTGAAGCTTTCTTT. This sequence encodes CASSLLRDPEAFF.

This clonotype was seen more than once but under ten times. This chain joins TRBV3-1 and TRBJ2-5; D is unresolved. CDR1 and CDR2 (germline): LGHDT, YNNKEL (reference sequence). V was cut by 1 base and J by 5 bases, with 8 bases left in between. CDR3 length: 13 residues. CDR3 loop: CASSQVGPETQYF. CDR3 bases: TGTGCCAGCAGCCAAGTGGGCCCGGAGACCCAGTACTTC.

The chain joins TRBV6-5 to TRBJ2-5, with 11 positions matching TRBD2. The last part of the DNA fits TRBJ2-1 better; the J call may be wrong. CDR1 and CDR2 from the germline V gene are MNHEY and SVGAGI. CDR3 size: 15 residues. The CDR3 here is CASSLLAGGSNEQFF. CDR3 bases: TGTGCCAGCAGCCTGCTAGCGGGGGGATCAAATGAGCAGTTCTTC.

The chain combines TRBV9 with TRBJ2-5; tentatively, D is TRBD2 (5 bases). The J call may be in error: the DNA end matches TRBJ2-1 better. The CDR3 covers 15 residues. From germline, CDR1 is SGDLS and CDR2 YYNGEE. In DNA form, the CDR3 reads TGTGCCAGCAGCGTAGGGGGAGTTTCCCTAGGGGAGCAGTTCTTC. Translation: CASSVGGVSLGEQFF.

The chain joins TRBV5-1 to TRBJ2-1, with D perhaps matching TRBD2 (5 bases). CDR1 is SGHRS, CDR2 YFSETQ, per germline. The length of the CDR3 is 17 residues. Trimming took off 0 bases at V and 0 bases at J, with 13 bases between the two ends. The CDR3 region is CASSLGASSGSYNEQFF. In DNA form, the CDR3 reads TGCGCCAGCAGCTTGGGAGCTAGCTCCGGCTCCTACAATGAGCAGTTCTTC.

This clonotype was observed a few times. This chain joins TRBV4-2 and TRBJ2-2; 9 bases are shared with TRBD2. CDR1 and CDR2 from the germline V gene are LGHNA and YNFKEQ. Trimming took 0 bases from V and 5 from J; bases not matched to a gene: 10. The CDR3 loop spans 18 amino acids. The CDR3 reads CASSQDGLAGGRTGELFF. In nucleotides, the CDR3 is TGTGCCAGCAGCCAAGATGGATTGGCGGGGGGGAGAACCGGGGAGCTGTTTTTT.

This clonotype appeared a few times. V is TRBV7-6 and J is TRBJ1-4; 9 bases match TRBD1. The CDR3 covers 15 residues. The germline CDR1 and CDR2 sequences are SGHVS and FNYEAQ. After removal of 6 bases from V and 5 bases from J, the junction contained 7 bases not matched to a gene. In nucleotides, the CDR3 is TGTGCCAGCAGATTATCCGGGACAGGGAATGAAAAACTGTTTTTT. Its protein product is CASRLSGTGNEKLFF.